This TCR beta chain was profiled in a study of blood T cell repertoires in COVID-19. Study context: Samples taken during acute and convalescent COVID-19 were collected in the United States, Italy and Spain. T cells, B-cell-depleted T cells, or PBMCs supplied cDNA or gDNA.

Per the germline V gene, CDR1 is KGHDR and CDR2 is SFDVKD. The ends were cut back, 3 bases at V and 2 bases at J, with 12 bases in the middle. The CDR3 sequence is 15 residues long. Per the original data handling: Amplification of reference gene primers provided the estimated nucleated cell counts. Sequencing used immunoSEQ multiplex PCR; TCRdb keeps in-frame clones, though not all of them. That table furnishes V, J and clone size, whereas the DNA furnished D and trimming. The profile covers 65,000 to 90,000 clones, with 82% appearing a single time and around 4.1% taken by the ten largest. The specimen was peripheral blood. The V call is TRBV24-1, the J call TRBJ2-5, with D unclear. This receptor was obtained from a woman aged 55-69 years with acute or convalescent COVID-19. The CDR3 nucleotides are TGTGCCACCAGTGATCCCCTCTCGCAGCAAGAGACCCAGTACTTC. It specifies CATSDPLSQQETQYF.